The 32 T cell receptor beta chains in this list originate from one sample, sequenced in a study of blood T cell repertoires in COVID-19. Only in-frame clones appear in the TCRdb table, and some are missing; sequencing was by immunoSEQ multiplex PCR. The sample lists about 400,000 clones, roughly 89% occurring once. Sequencing used PBMCs or T cells enriched from blood (not recorded which). The receptors originated from a woman aged 25 to 39 who had recovered from COVID-19.

The V call is TRBV27, the J call TRBJ2-7; TRBD1 matches at 12 bases. The CDR3 runs 14 residues. CDR1 MNHEY and CDR2 SMNVEV come from the germline V gene (reference sequence). With V trimmed by 6 bases and J by 6 bases, 6 bases remained unmatched. For the CDR3, the DNA is TGTGCCAGCAGCCGGGACAGGGGGCGTGCCGAGCAGTACTTC. It yields the protein CASSRDRGRAEQYF.

This clone has only one observation. V is TRBV5-6 and J is TRBJ2-7, with D hard to call. Trimming left V 4 bases short and J 2 bases short, with 10 bases between. Germline V CDR1 and CDR2: SGHDT, YYEEEE. The CDR3 is 13 amino acids. The DNA of the CDR3 is TGTGCCAGCAGCCCCCAGATTACCTACGAGCAGTACTTC. Translated: CASSPQITYEQYF. Looking up the rest from reference TRBV5-6 and TRBJ2-7 gives the full variable domain: DAGVTQSPTHLIKTRGQQVTLRCSPKSGHDTVSWYQQALGQGPQFIFQYYEEEERQRGNFPDRFSGHQFPNYSSELNVNALLLGDSALYLCASSPQITYEQYFGPGTRLTVT.

This clone was seen a single time. The chain is built from TRBV18 and TRBJ2-7, with 7 positions matching TRBD1. This CDR3 contains 15 residues. The junction had 15 bases not matched to a gene; V was cut back by 8 bases and J by 5 bases. Germline lookup yields CDR1 KGHSH and CDR2 LQKENI. CDR3 sequence reads: CASKTGRDRGNEQYF. CDR3 DNA: TGTGCCAGCAAAACCGGCCGGGACAGAGGAAACGAGCAGTACTTC.

The genes are TRBV9 and TRBJ2-5; 10 bases map to TRBD2. J lost 1 base, V lost 0 bases, and 6 bases had no gene match. The CDR3 length is 17 residues. Germline assignment: CDR1 SGDLS and CDR2 YYNGEE. CDR3 residues: CASSVDPLAGVQETQYF. CDR3 coding DNA: TGTGCCAGCAGCGTAGATCCCCTAGCGGGGGTCCAAGAGACCCAGTACTTC.

V usage is TRBV14 and J usage is TRBJ1-3; D call uncertain. CDR1 is SGHDN, CDR2 FVKESK, per germline. The CDR3 spans 14 residues. V lost 3 bases to trimming and J lost 0 bases, with 6 bases between them. The CDR3 loop reads CASSQSRSGNTIYF. DNA of the CDR3: TGTGCCAGCAGCCAGTCGCGCTCTGGAAACACCATATATTTT.

The J gene is TRBJ1-1, the V gene TRBV7-2, with D maybe TRBD1 (5 bases). The CDR3 loop spans 12 amino acids. Germline V gives CDR1 SGHTA, CDR2 FQGNSA. Trimming left V 1 base short and J 11 bases short, with 11 bases between. CDR3 amino acids: CASSLGTTSAFF. Here the CDR3 DNA reads TGTGCCAGCAGCTTAGGGACAACGTCTGCTTTCTTT. Together with reference TRBV7-2 and TRBJ1-1, the CDR3 gives the full variable domain: GAGVSQSPSNKVTEKGKDVELRCDPISGHTALYWYRQSLGQGLEFLIYFQGNSAPDKSGLPSDRFSAERTGGSVSTLTIQRTQQEDSAVYLCASSLGTTSAFFGQGTRLTVV.

This clone appeared a single time. The genes are TRBV19 and TRBJ2-2; 7 bases are shared with TRBD1. Per the germline V gene, CDR1 is LNHDA and CDR2 is SQIVND (reference sequence). V gave up 9 bases and J gave up 2 bases; unmatched junction bases: 6. The CDR3 is 14 residues long. The CDR3 spells CASIDRVNTGELFF. The CDR3 nucleotides read TGTGCCAGCATCGACAGGGTTAACACCGGGGAGCTGTTTTTT.

This sequence joins TRBV6-6 and TRBJ2-1; maybe TRBD2 (6 bases). CDR3 length: 16 amino acids. Germline values: CDR1 MNHNY, CDR2 SVGAGI (reference sequence). The V end was cut by 5 bases, the J end by 0 bases, with 14 bases between. Here the CDR3 DNA reads TGTGCCAGCAGTCGAGGCCTCGGGGGCTCCTACAATGAGCAGTTCTTC. Residues: CASSRGLGGSYNEQFF.

The DNA for the CDR3 is TGCAGCGTTGAGAAAGCAGGGCCCCTAGCCTACGAGCAGTACTTC. Translated, it gives CSVEKAGPLAYEQYF. J is TRBJ2-7 and V is TRBV29-1, with TRBD1 as a possible D gene (5 bases). This CDR3 spans 15 amino acids. V was trimmed by 3 bases and J by 2 bases, leaving 17 bases between them. The germline gives CDR1 SQVTM, CDR2 ANQGSEA.

The V and J genes are TRBV6-1 and TRBJ2-2; 12 bases match TRBD2. The CDR3 is 17 amino acids. CDR1 and CDR2 from the germline V gene are MNHNS and SASEGT. The V segment lost 2 bases and the J segment 5 bases; nucleotides outside the gene matches: 6. CDR3 sequence (DNA): TGTGCCAGCAGTGAACGACTAGCGGGAGTGAATACCGGGGAGCTGTTTTTT. It encodes CASSERLAGVNTGELFF.

The genes are TRBV19 and TRBJ2-3, with TRBD2 identical over 7 bases. CDR3 length equals 15 residues. The junction had 7 bases not matched to a gene; V was cut back by 7 bases and J by 0 bases. Per germline, CDR1 LNHDA and CDR2 SQIVND (reference sequence). The CDR3 region has the DNA TGTGCCAGTACTAGCGGCTTCTCTAGCACAGATACGCAGTATTTT. It specifies CASTSGFSSTDTQYF. The full variable domain, with the rest looked up from reference TRBV19 and TRBJ2-3, is DGGITQSPKYLFRKEGQNVTLSCEQNLNHDAMYWYRQDPGQGLRLIYYSQIVNDFQKGDIAEGYSVSREKKESFPLTVTSAQKNPTAFYLCASTSGFSSTDTQYFGPGTRLTVL.

The chain combines TRBV2 with TRBJ2-5; no definite D call. The CDR3 consists of 14 residues. Germline V CDR1 and CDR2: SNHLY, FYNNEI. V was cut by 1 base and J by 2 bases, with 8 bases left in between. CDR3 amino acids: CASSEGAFQETQYF. In DNA form, the CDR3 reads TGTGCCAGCAGTGAAGGGGCCTTTCAAGAGACCCAGTACTTC.

This chain uses TRBV7-2 with TRBJ2-1; D uncertain. The V gene lost 5 bases and the J gene lost 7 bases, with 15 bases spanning the gap. The germline V gene encodes CDR1 SGHTA and CDR2 FQGNSA. The CDR3 consists of 14 residues. The CDR3 is CASSQLRGSNEQFF. CDR3 DNA: TGTGCCAGCAGCCAGCTTCGAGGAAGTAATGAGCAGTTCTTC.

V usage is TRBV12-5 and J usage is TRBJ2-3; 8 bases are shared with TRBD2. The CDR3 runs to 18 residues. Germline lookup yields CDR1 LGHNT and CDR2 FRNRAP. V lost 2 bases, J lost 1 base, and 11 bases stayed unmatched. CDR3 residues: CASGLPRSAGGGTDTQYF. DNA of the CDR3: TGTGCTAGTGGTTTGCCCCGATCCGCGGGAGGAGGCACAGATACGCAGTATTTT.

This chain uses TRBV14 with TRBJ2-7; 7 bases fit TRBD1. This CDR3 comprises 12 residues. V was pared by 0 bases and J by 11 bases, with 4 bases of the junction left unmatched. Per germline, CDR1 SGHDN and CDR2 FVKESK. The CDR3 DNA is TGTGCCAGCAGCCAAGAGGACAGGCCAAAGTACTTC. Translated: CASSQEDRPKYF. Filled out from reference TRBV14 and TRBJ2-7, the complete variable domain reads EAGVTQFPSHSVIEKGQTVTLRCDPISGHDNLYWYRRVMGKEIKFLLHFVKESKQDESGMPNNRFLAERTGGTYSTLKVQPAELEDSGVYFCASSQEDRPKYFGPGTRLTVT.

The V gene is TRBV30, the J gene TRBJ1-4; D is undetermined. Germline assignment: CDR1 GTSNPN and CDR2 SVGIG (reference sequence). This CDR3 contains 16 residues. Trimming shortened V by 0 bases and J by 4 bases, and 15 bases separated the two germline ends. The chain's CDR3 is CAWSVLGSPLNEKLFF. In DNA, the CDR3 is TGTGCCTGGAGTGTACTCGGGAGCCCCCTTAATGAAAAACTGTTTTTT.

This clone was seen only once. The J gene is TRBJ1-2, the V gene TRBV3-1 (or the pseudogene TRBV3-2); D is perhaps TRBD1 (5 bases). Trimming took 5 bases from V and 4 from J, leaving 11 bases between them. Germline CDR1 and CDR2: LGHDT and YNNKEL (reference sequence). The CDR3 runs to 13 residues. CDR3 coding DNA: TGTGCCAGCAGCGGGGCACAGAGCTATGGCTACACCTTC. Protein: CASSGAQSYGYTF.

J is TRBJ2-2 and V is TRBV30; D call uncertain. The CDR3 is made up of 12 amino acids. Germline loops: CDR1 GTSNPN, CDR2 SVGIG (reference sequence). The germline V and J ends were trimmed by 1 base and 7 bases, with 7 bases remaining between them. The CDR3: CAWSDSYGELFF. DNA of the CDR3: TGTGCCTGGAGTGATTCGTACGGGGAGCTGTTTTTT.

In its sample, this clone was seen a few times. The chain joins TRBV18 to TRBJ1-1; 9 bases fit TRBD1. CDR1 KGHSH and CDR2 LQKENI come from the germline V gene. The CDR3 loop spans 16 amino acids. V was clipped by 2 bases and J by 5 bases; unmatched bases: 9. The CDR3 is CASSPRDRVLVTEAFF. The CDR3 nucleotides are TGTGCCAGCTCACCAAGGGACAGGGTTTTGGTTACTGAAGCTTTCTTT.

This chain links TRBV4-2 with TRBJ2-2; a weak D match, TRBD2 (6 bases). CDR1 LGHNA and CDR2 YNFKEQ come from the germline V gene. The CDR3 runs 16 residues. V shed 0 bases and J shed 0 bases, with 8 bases lying between them. This chain's CDR3 is CASSQEGGANTGELFF. The CDR3 DNA reads TGTGCCAGCAGCCAAGAGGGAGGCGCGAACACCGGGGAGCTGTTTTTT.

The chain links TRBV5-1 to TRBJ2-5; 11 bases fit TRBD2. V trimming: 4 bases; J trimming: 0 bases; junction bases outside the gene matches: 8. Germline V gives CDR1 SGHRS, CDR2 YFSETQ. This CDR3 region has 17 residues. In nucleotides, the CDR3 is TGCGCCAGCAGCGGGGGAGGACTAGCGGGTAACCAAGAGACCCAGTACTTC. This sequence encodes CASSGGGLAGNQETQYF.

In this sample, this clone turned up a few times. Other DNA sequences in the sample encode the same CDR3. The CDR3 DNA follows: TGCAGCGTTGGGGGACAGAATCAGCCCCAGCATTTT. The encoded protein is CSVGGQNQPQHF. The chain has TRBV29-1 and TRBJ1-5; 7 positions match TRBD1. CDR1 and CDR2 (germline): SQVTM, ANQGSEA. This CDR3 is 12 amino acids long. J was trimmed by 4 bases and V by 4 bases; bases with no gene match: 1.

V usage is TRBV9 and J usage is TRBJ1-6; D is possibly TRBD1 (6 bases). V lost 4 bases to trimming and J lost 7 bases, with 12 bases between them. Germline V gene data show CDR1 as SGDLS and CDR2 as YYNGEE. The CDR3 is 14 amino acids. CDR3: CASSPRQENSPLHF. The CDR3 region has the DNA TGTGCCAGCAGCCCGCGACAGGAAAATTCACCCCTCCACTTT.

The chain employs TRBV5-1 and TRBJ1-2; TRBD1 matches at 7 bases. V gave up 6 bases and J gave up 3 bases; unmatched junction bases: 2. Germline CDR1 SGHRS, CDR2 YFSETQ. This CDR3 is built from 12 residues. CDR3 sequence reads: CASTQGDYGYTF. CDR3 DNA: TGCGCCAGCACTCAGGGGGACTATGGCTACACCTTC.

The V gene is TRBV10-3, the J gene TRBJ1-2; 8 nucleotides align to TRBD1. Germline trimming cut 5 bases from V and 2 bases from J; bases unmatched to any gene: 1. Germline assignment: CDR1 ENHRY and CDR2 SYGVKD. This CDR3 has 13 amino acids. The CDR3: CAISRQGNYGYTF. The CDR3 DNA reads TGTGCCATCAGTCGACAGGGGAACTATGGCTACACCTTC.

The V gene is TRBV4-3, the J gene TRBJ1-5; the D is unclear. The CDR3 is 15 amino acids. Germline CDR1 reads LGHNA; CDR2 reads YSLEER. Trimming shortened V by 1 base and J by 7 bases, and 14 bases separated the two germline ends. The DNA of the CDR3 is TGCGCCAGCAGCCAAGCCCCCGGGTTCGAACAGCCCCAGCATTTT. Translating it yields CASSQAPGFEQPQHF.

The chain couples TRBV5-4 to TRBJ2-1, with D hard to call. CDR1 SGHNT and CDR2 YYREEE come from the germline V gene (reference sequence). V lost 1 base to trimming and J lost 3 bases, with 8 bases between them. This CDR3 is 14 amino acids long. CDR3 in amino acids: CASSLPGDYNEQFF. The CDR3 region has the DNA TGTGCCAGCAGCTTGCCGGGTGACTACAATGAGCAGTTCTTC.

This clone was observed once. Written as DNA, the CDR3 is TGTGCCAGCAGCTGGAGGACAGGGAGGCAGAACACTGAAGCTTTCTTT. This sequence encodes CASSWRTGRQNTEAFF. This chain connects TRBV5-8 to TRBJ1-1; the match to TRBD1 covers 8 bases. With V trimmed by 3 bases and J by 1 base, 8 bases remained unmatched. This CDR3 contains 16 residues. Germline CDR1 SGHTS, CDR2 YDEGEE.

The J gene is TRBJ2-7, the V gene TRBV13; 10 bases line up with TRBD2. The V and J ends lost 5 bases and 0 bases, in that order; junction bases with no gene match: 1. CDR3 length: 14 amino acids. Germline V gene sequence: CDR1 PRHDT, CDR2 FYEKMQ (reference sequence). Here the CDR3 reads CASSGLAVSYEQYF. The CDR3 DNA reads TGTGCCAGCAGCGGACTAGCGGTCTCCTACGAGCAGTACTTC.

The chain couples TRBV29-1 to TRBJ1-3, with 10 positions matching TRBD1. The CDR3 runs 15 residues. The J segment lost 3 bases and the V segment lost 1 base, leaving 3 bases of the junction unmatched. Germline V CDR1 and CDR2: SQVTM, ANQGSEA. The CDR3 here is CSVEGQGANGNTIYF. The CDR3 DNA is TGCAGCGTTGAAGGACAGGGGGCGAATGGAAACACCATATATTTT.

V usage is TRBV19 and J usage is TRBJ1-5; D not resolved. Trimming took 8 bases from V and 4 from J, leaving 12 bases between them. The CDR3 consists of 13 residues. Germline loops: CDR1 LNHDA, CDR2 SQIVND (reference sequence). For the CDR3, the DNA is TGTGCCAGTGGTACCGGGGAAAATCAGCCCCAGCATTTT. This encodes CASGTGENQPQHF.

This rearrangement joins TRBV20-1 to TRBJ2-3; 10 bases are shared with TRBD2. The CDR3 contains 16 residues. Germline V gene lookup returns CDR1 DFQATT and CDR2 SNEGSKA (reference sequence). Trimming cost V 3 bases and J 5 bases; bases outside gene matches: 11. CDR3 coding DNA: TGCAGTGCTAGTGGAGCTAGCGGGAGCGTTGGAGATACGCAGTATTTT. Residues: CSASGASGSVGDTQYF.